The text below deals with one T cell receptor (beta chain). The germline V gene encodes CDR1 SQVTM and CDR2 ANQGSEA. The CDR3 contains 13 residues. V lost 4 bases and J 3 bases, leaving 10 bases between the germline ends. TCRdb recomputed calls from the 5' RACE reads with MiXCR, one row per CDR3 protein. Here the sample spans under 250,000 distinct CDR3 sequences, roughly a tenth being singletons. The source of the sample is a study of identical twins. This rearrangement joins TRBV29-1 to TRBJ2-1; tentative D call: TRBD2 (5 bases). The TCR was taken from a woman between 18 and 30 years old in good health. Specimen: memory (CD45RO+) T cells sorted from blood. Here the CDR3 reads CSVAPSSYNEQFF. CDR3 DNA: TGCAGCGTTGCTCCTAGCAGCTACAATGAGCAGTTCTTC.